The sequence of this TCR beta chain was determined in a study of CXCR3-negative and CXCR3-positive naive CD8 T cells. Worth noting for this clonotype: The antigen is undetermined.

Study observations and caveats: Hydrophobicity was higher for TRB CDR3s found in CXCR3-positive naive cells than in CXCR3-negative naive cells.

Carrying UMI labels, the TRB cDNA libraries were prepared through 5' RACE. For each CDR3 protein, TCRdb gives one entry from its re-call of the 5' RACE reads, without DNA. The sample data list approximately 98,000 distinct CDR3 sequences. The CDR3 extends over 14 amino acids. Germline CDR1 and CDR2: SGHTA and FQGNSA. Sequenced: naive CXCR3+ CD8+ T cells from blood. The subset here: CD45RO-CCR7+CD27+CD95- naive CD8+ T cells expressing CXCR3 (TNR3+). The receptor was derived from a human donor in good health. Some clones in this sample may be carry-over from other donors' samples. V gene TRBV7-2 combines with J gene TRBJ2-3; TCRdb indicates TRBD1, and absent DNA this call remains unverified. CDR3 region: CASKFQGSTDTQYF.